The entry that follows covers one T cell receptor beta chain sequence. Its antigen is as yet unknown. The sample holds other DNA sequences that translate to the same CDR3. This sample stems from a study of OX40 agonist ivuxolimab in advanced cancers. Findings of the study overall: The study did not work out the antigen specificity of the expanded peripheral T cells.

The germline V and J ends were trimmed by 4 bases and 3 bases, with 4 bases remaining between them. Germline-derived CDR1 and CDR2 are SGHAT and FQNNGV. This CDR3 comprises 11 residues. The data were produced by immunoSEQ multiplex PCR, yet TCRdb's version contains in-frame clones alone and is incomplete. The data contain tens of thousands of clones, approximately 90% of them seen just once; the ten biggest clones take up 25% to 40%. The TCR sequence derives from an adult with an advanced solid tumor such as melanoma, head and neck, liver or kidney cancer. The gene calls are TRBV11-2 and TRBJ2-7, with D hard to call. The sample here was CD4+ or CD8+ T cells sorted from blood, taken in a trial of the OX40 agonist ivuxolimab. The CDR3, as DNA: TGTGCCAGCAGCTCCAACTACGAGCAGTACTTC. It is translated as CASSSNYEQYF.